Presented here are 26 T cell receptor beta chains from one specimen sequenced in a study of cytotoxic CD8 clonotypes in ibrutinib-treated CLL. This table comes from immunoSEQ multiplex PCR, and its TCRdb copy is limited to in-frame clones, with some not included. This sample has over 75,000 clones; more than 75% occur once, and the top ten carry approximately 30%. Sequencing used PBMCs, obtained after 12 months of ibrutinib treatment. The receptor set was obtained from a human donor with chronic lymphocytic leukemia.

This clone showed up just a few times. CDR3 protein: CASSLARGSGSPLHF. In DNA, the CDR3 is TGTGCCAGCAGCTTAGCCCGGGGGTCGGGTTCACCCCTCCACTTT. The gene calls are TRBV7-8 and TRBJ1-6; maybe TRBD1 (5 bases). This CDR3 has 15 residues. The germline V and J ends were trimmed by 0 bases and 9 bases, with 12 bases remaining between them. Germline V lookup: CDR1 SGHVS, CDR2 FQNEAQ.

The chain has TRBV7-6 and TRBJ1-2, with D possibly TRBD1 on 5 matching bases. CDR3 length equals 16 residues. Trimming took 5 bases from V and 3 from J, leaving 19 bases between them. Per the germline V gene, CDR1 is SGHVS and CDR2 is FNYEAQ. The CDR3 protein is CASSPRGRGPDYGYTF. CDR3 nucleotide sequence: TGTGCCAGCAGCCCTAGAGGTCGGGGCCCCGACTATGGCTACACCTTC.

J is TRBJ1-2 and V is TRBV12-5; unclear D gene. CDR1 is LGHNT, CDR2 FRNRAP, per germline. The CDR3 extends over 12 amino acids. Trimming took 1 base from V and 8 from J, leaving 8 bases between them. The CDR3 loop is CASGLEPWGYTF. Here the CDR3 DNA reads TGTGCTAGTGGTTTGGAGCCTTGGGGCTACACCTTC.

The V gene is TRBV9, the J gene TRBJ2-7; D unresolved. CDR1 and CDR2 from the germline V gene are SGDLS and YYNGEE. This CDR3 is 11 amino acids long. Trimming took 0 bases from V and 5 from J, leaving 3 bases between them. CDR3 in amino acids: CASSVADEQYF. The CDR3 nucleotides read TGTGCCAGCAGCGTAGCGGACGAGCAGTACTTC.

This clone has only one observation. The rearrangement links TRBV5-4 to TRBJ1-2, with D possibly matching TRBD1 (5 bases). Germline V lookup: CDR1 SGHNT, CDR2 YYREEE (reference sequence). The CDR3 sequence is 12 residues long. V was shortened by 2 bases and J by 7 bases, with 9 bases between the two germline ends. The CDR3 sequence is CASSFGGGGYTF. CDR3 sequence (DNA): TGTGCCAGCAGCTTCGGCGGGGGTGGCTACACCTTC.

This chain links TRBV2 with TRBJ2-1; D might be TRBD1 (6 bases). The CDR3 consists of 13 residues. CDR1 and CDR2 from the germline V gene are SNHLY and FYNNEI. The ends were cut back, 7 bases at V and 9 bases at J, with 16 bases in the middle. The CDR3 nucleotides are TGTGCCAGCACCCTGGGGGCCAGCGGTGAGCAGTTCTTC. This codes for CASTLGASGEQFF.

The J gene is TRBJ1-4, the V gene TRBV9; 8 bases agree with TRBD1. This CDR3 contains 17 residues. Germline CDR1 is SGDLS and CDR2 is YYNGEE. After removal of 4 bases from V and 3 bases from J, the junction contained 11 bases not matched to a gene. The CDR3 nucleotides are TGTGCCAGCAGCTCGACAGGGGTCACGACCTCTAATGAAAAACTGTTTTTT. Its translation is CASSSTGVTTSNEKLFF. Full variable domain (missing parts from reference TRBV9 and TRBJ1-4): DSGVTQTPKHLITATGQRVTLRCSPRSGDLSVYWYQQSLDQGLQFLIQYYNGEERAKGNILERFSAQQFPDLHSELNLSSLELGDSALYFCASSSTGVTTSNEKLFFGSGTQLSVL.

The genes are TRBV9 and TRBJ2-1; 13 nucleotides agree with TRBD2. Trimming removed 1 base from V and 6 bases from J; junction bases left unmatched: 10. There are 18 residues in the CDR3. Germline CDR1 is SGDLS and CDR2 is YYNGEE. The CDR3 region is CASSVSRGRTSGGNEQFF. The CDR3 DNA is TGTGCCAGCAGCGTAAGTCGCGGGAGGACTAGCGGGGGCAATGAGCAGTTCTTC.

J is TRBJ2-7 and V is TRBV27; either TRBD1 or TRBD2 may supply D (5 bases each). Trimming pared 2 bases from V and 6 bases from J, leaving 14 bases between. Germline lookup yields CDR1 MNHEY and CDR2 SMNVEV (reference sequence). This CDR3 spans 14 amino acids. The CDR3 coding sequence is TGTGCCAGCAGTTTAGGTGGGGGATTGGCCGAGCAGTACTTC. This gives the protein CASSLGGGLAEQYF.

This clone has only one observation. V gene TRBV4-1 combines with J gene TRBJ2-7, with D perhaps matching TRBD2 (6 bases). Germline CDR1 MGHRA, CDR2 YSYEKL. V lost 1 base to trimming and J lost 2 bases, with 21 bases between them. The CDR3 is 18 residues long. DNA for the CDR3: TGCGCCAGCAGCCAAGTAATCACTTCCGGGACTTTTACCTACGAGCAGTACTTC. Its translation is CASSQVITSGTFTYEQYF.

This clone was seen only once. The chain carries TRBV5-8 and TRBJ2-1; 8 nucleotides line up with TRBD1. Germline-derived CDR1 and CDR2 are SGHTS and YDEGEE. Trimming cost V 5 bases and J 7 bases; bases outside gene matches: 8. This CDR3 region has 14 residues. Here the CDR3 DNA reads TGTGCCAGCAGGGGTCAGGGGGCGGGGAATGAGCAGTTCTTC. It codes for CASRGQGAGNEQFF.

The chain recombines TRBV7-9 with TRBJ1-1, with unresolved D. The germline CDR1 and CDR2 sequences are SEHNR and FQNEAQ (reference sequence). The CDR3 extends over 13 amino acids. V was clipped by 2 bases and J by 3 bases, with 7 bases between them. The chain's CDR3 is CASSLTGDTEAFF. As DNA, the CDR3 is TGTGCCAGCAGCTTAACCGGGGACACTGAAGCTTTCTTT.

The CDR3 spells CASTPGAGSYGYTF. The CDR3 DNA sequence: TGTGCCAGTACCCCAGGGGCGGGAAGCTATGGCTACACCTTC. The V and J genes are TRBV19 and TRBJ1-2, with D perhaps TRBD1 (6 bases). The V gene lost 7 bases and the J gene lost 4 bases, with 16 bases spanning the gap. CDR1 LNHDA and CDR2 SQIVND come from the germline V gene (reference sequence). CDR3 length equals 14 residues.

The chain carries TRBV5-4 and TRBJ2-3; 12 positions agree with TRBD2. CDR3 size: 15 residues. V shed 4 bases, J shed 2 bases, and the junction held 2 bases outside the gene matches. Germline values: CDR1 SGHNT, CDR2 YYREEE (reference sequence). In DNA form, the CDR3 reads TGTGCCAGCAGCCGACTAGCGGGGGTCACAGATACGCAGTATTTT. Protein: CASSRLAGVTDTQYF. Supplemented by reference TRBV5-4 and TRBJ2-3, the full variable domain reads ETGVTQSPTHLIKTRGQQVTLRCSSQSGHNTVSWYQQALGQGPQFIFQYYREEENGRGNFPPRFSGLQFPNYSSELNVNALELDDSALYLCASSRLAGVTDTQYFGPGTRLTVL.

This chain links TRBV2 with TRBJ1-4; possibly TRBD1 for D (6 bases). The germline V gene has CDR1 SNHLY and CDR2 FYNNEI. Deletions cut 1 base from V and 7 bases from J, with 10 bases between. This CDR3 is built from 14 residues. The CDR3 sequence is CASSEGQGSEKLFF. The CDR3 nucleotides are TGTGCCAGCAGTGAAGGGCAGGGGAGTGAAAAACTGTTTTTT.

V is TRBV7-9 and J is TRBJ1-1; D gene uncertain. The germline V gene encodes CDR1 SEHNR and CDR2 FQNEAQ (reference sequence). The V gene lost 5 bases and the J gene lost 0 bases, with 4 bases spanning the gap. The CDR3 has 12 amino acids. CDR3 bases: TGTGCCAGCAGCGTTATGAACACTGAAGCTTTCTTT. As protein: CASSVMNTEAFF.

This clone was counted a few times. The chain uses TRBV1 and TRBJ1-1. TRBV1 is a known pseudogene. This CDR3 is 12 amino acids long. The CDR3: CTSSQATCGAFF. CDR3 nucleotide sequence: TGCACCAGCAGCCAAGCTACTTGCGGAGCTTTCTTT.

V and J are TRBV6-5 and TRBJ1-5; tentatively, D is TRBD1 (5 bases). Looked up from germline, CDR1 is MNHEY and CDR2 is SVGAGI. The CDR3 length is 13 residues. The V and J ends lost 0 bases and 7 bases respectively, with 7 bases between them. CDR3 in DNA: TGTGCCAGCAGTTACTCTTGGGGCCAGCCCCAGCATTTT. Translation: CASSYSWGQPQHF.

This rearrangement joins TRBV9 to TRBJ2-1, with 7 bases that match TRBD2. CDR3 length: 17 residues. Germline V lookup: CDR1 SGDLS, CDR2 YYNGEE. With V trimmed by 0 bases and J by 9 bases, 15 bases remained unmatched. The CDR3 sequence is CASSVAQGGGTLGEQFF. In DNA form, the CDR3 reads TGTGCCAGCAGCGTAGCTCAGGGCGGGGGAACCTTGGGTGAGCAGTTCTTC.

This clone was seen a handful of times. This chain joins TRBV9 and TRBJ2-3; D is undetermined. The CDR3 spans 15 residues. The germline V gene encodes CDR1 SGDLS and CDR2 YYNGEE. The V end lost 0 bases, the J end lost 2 bases, and 10 bases lay between the germline ends. CDR3 in amino acids: CASSVDVTFTDTQYF. CDR3 nucleotides: TGTGCCAGCAGCGTAGACGTCACGTTCACAGATACGCAGTATTTT.

Comments on this clone: A junction boundary mismatches the germline segment, possibly from a read error. The chain uses TRBV5-1 and TRBJ1-1, with 7 positions matching TRBD1. Germline V lookup: CDR1 SGHRS, CDR2 YFSETQ. The CDR3 totals 13 residues. For the CDR3, the DNA is TGCGCCAGCAGGTCCGAGGGCAGGACAGGACTAAAATTT. Protein sequence: CASRSEGRTGLKF.

The gene calls are TRBV5-1 and TRBJ2-2; D is possibly TRBD2 (6 bases). Germline CDR1 SGHRS, CDR2 YFSETQ. V was cut by 4 bases and J by 10 bases, with 17 bases left in between. The CDR3 covers 14 residues. The CDR3 nucleotides are TGCGCCAGCAGCGCGGGACGGTGGACGGAGGAGCTGTTTTTT. The encoded protein is CASSAGRWTEELFF.

This clone was detected a few times. The J gene is TRBJ1-2, the V gene TRBV10-3; 7 nucleotides match TRBD1. Germline CDR1 is ENHRY and CDR2 is SYGVKD. The CDR3 loop spans 13 amino acids. The V gene end was trimmed by 5 bases and the J gene end by 6 bases; junction bases not matched to a gene: 6. CDR3 coding DNA: TGTGCCATCAGTACGGGACAGCAAAATGGCTACACCTTC. It translates to CAISTGQQNGYTF.

The chain couples TRBV7-2 to TRBJ1-2; 7 bases fit TRBD1. The CDR3 is 14 amino acids. CDR1 and CDR2 (germline): SGHTA, FQGNSA. V was pared by 6 bases and J by 7 bases, with 11 bases of the junction left unmatched. The CDR3 region is CASSPRRDRAGYTF. CDR3 coding DNA: TGTGCCAGCAGTCCAAGGCGGGACAGAGCTGGCTACACCTTC.

The V and J genes are TRBV19 and TRBJ2-1; D unclear. This CDR3 region has 15 residues. From germline, CDR1 is LNHDA and CDR2 SQIVND (reference sequence). V was shortened by 7 bases and J by 3 bases, with 16 bases between the two germline ends. This chain's CDR3 is CASNRRGSGYNEQFF. The DNA for the CDR3 is TGTGCCAGTAACCGAAGAGGATCGGGCTACAATGAGCAGTTCTTC. Complete variable domain (other parts from reference TRBV19 and TRBJ2-1): DGGITQSPKYLFRKEGQNVTLSCEQNLNHDAMYWYRQDPGQGLRLIYYSQIVNDFQKGDIAEGYSVSREKKESFPLTVTSAQKNPTAFYLCASNRRGSGYNEQFFGPGTRLTVL.

This sequence joins TRBV15 and TRBJ2-7; maybe TRBD2 (5 bases). Trimming removed 0 bases from V and 6 bases from J, with 12 bases in between. Per the germline V gene, CDR1 is LNHNV and CDR2 is YYDKDF (reference sequence). The CDR3 is 14 residues long. The CDR3 loop is CATSRDVGSPEQYF. The CDR3 region has the DNA TGTGCCACCAGCAGAGATGTAGGGAGTCCCGAGCAGTACTTC.